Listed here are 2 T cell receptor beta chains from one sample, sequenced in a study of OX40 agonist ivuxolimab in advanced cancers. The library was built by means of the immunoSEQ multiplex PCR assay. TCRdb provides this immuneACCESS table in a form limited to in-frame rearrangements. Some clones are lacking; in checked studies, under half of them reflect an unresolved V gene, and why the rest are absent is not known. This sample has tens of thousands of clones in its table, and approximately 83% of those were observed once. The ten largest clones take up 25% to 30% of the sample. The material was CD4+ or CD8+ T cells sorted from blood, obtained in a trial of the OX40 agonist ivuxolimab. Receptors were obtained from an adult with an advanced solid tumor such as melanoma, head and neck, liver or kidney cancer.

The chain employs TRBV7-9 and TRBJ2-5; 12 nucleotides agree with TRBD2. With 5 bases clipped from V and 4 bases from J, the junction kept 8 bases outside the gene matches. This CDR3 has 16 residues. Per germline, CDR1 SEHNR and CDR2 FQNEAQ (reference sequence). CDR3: CASSRTSGAFRETQYF. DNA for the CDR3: TGTGCCAGCAGCAGGACTAGCGGGGCCTTCCGAGAGACCCAGTACTTC.

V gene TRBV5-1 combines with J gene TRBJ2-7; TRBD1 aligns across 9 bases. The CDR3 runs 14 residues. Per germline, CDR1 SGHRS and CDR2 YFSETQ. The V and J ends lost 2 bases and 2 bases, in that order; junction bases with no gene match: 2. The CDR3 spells CASSFWDRAYEQYF. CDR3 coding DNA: TGCGCCAGCAGCTTCTGGGACAGGGCCTACGAGCAGTACTTC.